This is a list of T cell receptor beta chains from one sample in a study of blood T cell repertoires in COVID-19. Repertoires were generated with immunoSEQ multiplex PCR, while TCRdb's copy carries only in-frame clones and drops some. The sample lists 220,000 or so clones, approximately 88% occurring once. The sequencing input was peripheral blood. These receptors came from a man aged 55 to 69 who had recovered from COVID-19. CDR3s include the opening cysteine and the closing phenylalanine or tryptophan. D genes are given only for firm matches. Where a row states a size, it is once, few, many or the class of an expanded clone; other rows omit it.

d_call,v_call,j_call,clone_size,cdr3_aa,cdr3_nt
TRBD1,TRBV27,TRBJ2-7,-,CASSFTGRQGREQYF,TGTGCCAGCAGTTTTACCGGAAGACAGGGGCGCGAGCAGTACTTC
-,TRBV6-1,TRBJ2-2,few,CASSEPGLHGGELFF,TGTGCCAGCAGTGAACCAGGACTGCACGGCGGGGAGCTGTTTTTT
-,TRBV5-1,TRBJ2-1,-,CASSVRVSSYNEQFF,TGCGCCAGCAGCGTTCGTGTGAGCTCCTACAATGAGCAGTTCTTC
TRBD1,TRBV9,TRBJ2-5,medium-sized,CASSVVGQAEETQYF,TGTGCCAGCAGCGTAGTGGGACAGGCCGAAGAGACCCAGTACTTC
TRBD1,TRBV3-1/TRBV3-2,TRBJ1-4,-,CASSLGDRANEKLFF,TGTGCCAGCAGCCTCGGGGACAGGGCTAATGAAAAACTGTTTTTT
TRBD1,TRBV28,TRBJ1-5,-,CASSWTGGGNQPQHF,TGTGCCAGCAGCTGGACAGGGGGAGGCAATCAGCCCCAGCATTTT
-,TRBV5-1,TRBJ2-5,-,CASTLEGETQYF,TGCGCCAGCACTTTGGAGGGAGAGACCCAGTACTTC
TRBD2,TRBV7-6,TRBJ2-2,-,CASSLLAGRNTGELFF,TGTGCCAGCAGCTTACTAGCGGGGAGAAACACCGGGGAGCTGTTTTTT
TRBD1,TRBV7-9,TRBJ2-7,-,CASSTATGGHEQYF,TGTGCCAGCAGCACGGCGACAGGGGGGCACGAGCAGTACTTC
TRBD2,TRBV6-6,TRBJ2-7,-,CASTATGLAVREQYF,TGTGCCAGCACCGCTACGGGACTAGCGGTCCGCGAGCAGTACTTC
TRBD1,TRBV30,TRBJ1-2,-,CAWARDRGSYGYTF,TGTGCCTGGGCAAGGGACAGGGGGTCCTATGGCTACACCTTC
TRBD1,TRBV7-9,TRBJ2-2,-,CASSPIDRDTGELFF,TGTGCCAGCAGCCCCATTGACAGGGACACCGGGGAGCTGTTTTTT
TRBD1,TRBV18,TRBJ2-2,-,CASSYVDRANTGELFF,TGTGCCAGCTCATACGTCGACAGGGCGAACACCGGGGAGCTGTTTTTT
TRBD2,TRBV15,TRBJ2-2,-,CATSRDYSAGANTGELFF,TGTGCCACCAGCAGAGACTACTCAGCGGGAGCAAACACCGGGGAGCTGTTTTTT
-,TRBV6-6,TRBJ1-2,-,CASTIGRGSYGYTF,TGTGCCAGCACCATAGGGAGAGGGTCCTATGGCTACACCTTC
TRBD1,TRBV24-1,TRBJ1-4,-,CATKRQGDEKLFF,TGTGCCACCAAAAGACAGGGTGACGAAAAACTGTTTTTT
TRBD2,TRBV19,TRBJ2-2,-,CASSIGGRGTGELFF,TGTGCCAGTAGTATAGGCGGGAGGGGGACCGGGGAGCTGTTTTTT
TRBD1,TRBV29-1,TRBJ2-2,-,CSVATGGNTGELFF,TGCAGCGTTGCAACAGGGGGGAACACCGGGGAGCTGTTTTTT
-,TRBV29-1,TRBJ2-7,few,CSGGTPYEQYF,TGCAGCGGGGGGACACCATACGAGCAGTACTTC
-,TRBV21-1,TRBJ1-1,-,CASPLTGWLGNTEAFF,TGTGCCAGCCCTCTTACAGGGTGGTTGGGGAACACTGAAGCTTTCTTT
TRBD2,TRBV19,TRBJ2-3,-,CASSRTSGEGDTQYF,TGTGCCAGTAGTAGGACTAGCGGGGAGGGAGATACGCAGTATTTT
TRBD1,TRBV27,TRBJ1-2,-,CASGPRDRVDGYTF,TGTGCCAGCGGACCCCGAGACAGGGTCGATGGCTACACCTTC
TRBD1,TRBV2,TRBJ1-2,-,CASSPRDSYGYTF,TGTGCCAGCAGTCCCCGGGACAGCTATGGCTACACCTTC
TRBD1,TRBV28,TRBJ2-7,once,CASSPTSMGQGLDEQYF,TGTGCCAGCAGTCCGACATCTATGGGACAGGGGCTGGATGAGCAGTACTTC
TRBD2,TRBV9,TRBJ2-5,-,CASSGGGVWETQYF,TGTGCCAGCAGCGGCGGGGGGGTCTGGGAGACCCAGTACTTC
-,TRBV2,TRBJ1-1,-,CASSEEAVGRGAFF,TGTGCCAGCAGTGAAGAGGCAGTGGGCCGCGGGGCTTTCTTT
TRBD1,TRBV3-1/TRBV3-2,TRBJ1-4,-,CASSQAGGASNEKLFF,TGTGCCAGCAGCCAAGCAGGGGGCGCTTCTAATGAAAAACTGTTTTTT
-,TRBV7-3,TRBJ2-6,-,CASSSVVRSSSGANVLTF,TGTGCCAGCAGCTCCGTGGTGAGGTCGAGCTCTGGGGCCAACGTCCTGACTTTC
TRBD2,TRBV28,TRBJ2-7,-,CASSPYRPSGTYEQYF,TGTGCCAGCAGTCCATACCGGCCTAGCGGGACCTACGAGCAGTACTTC
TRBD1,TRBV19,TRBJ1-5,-,CASSLIQGDGNQPQHF,TGTGCCAGTAGTTTAATACAGGGGGACGGCAATCAGCCCCAGCATTTT
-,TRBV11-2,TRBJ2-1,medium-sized,CASSLVGRGINEQFF,TGTGCCAGCAGCTTAGTAGGTAGGGGGATCAATGAGCAGTTCTTC
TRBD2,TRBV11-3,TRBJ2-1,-,CASSRTSGRAPFYNEQFF,TGTGCCAGCAGCCGGACTAGCGGGAGAGCCCCCTTCTACAATGAGCAGTTCTTC
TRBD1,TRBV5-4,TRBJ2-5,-,CASSLSGTGGAIRLETQYF,TGTGCCAGCAGCTTGTCGGGGACAGGGGGCGCGATCCGTCTCGAGACCCAGTACTTC
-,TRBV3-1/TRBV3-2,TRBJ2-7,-,CASSQDLQTREQYF,TGTGCCAGCAGCCAAGATCTACAGACGAGAGAGCAGTACTTC
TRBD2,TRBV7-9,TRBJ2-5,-,CASSYGLARETQYF,TGTGCCAGCAGCTACGGACTAGCCAGGGAGACCCAGTACTTC
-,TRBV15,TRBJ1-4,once,CATSRETATNEKLFF,TGTGCCACCAGCAGAGAAACAGCAACTAATGAAAAACTGTTTTTT
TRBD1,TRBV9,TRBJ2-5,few,CASSVEGTGVETQYF,TGTGCCAGCAGCGTAGAAGGGACAGGGGTAGAGACCCAGTACTTC
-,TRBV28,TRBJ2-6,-,CASSLRWWGNSGANVLTF,TGTGCCAGCAGTTTAAGATGGTGGGGCAACTCTGGGGCCAACGTCCTGACTTTC
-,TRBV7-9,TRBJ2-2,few,CASSQGTGELFF,TGTGCCAGCAGCCAGGGTACCGGGGAGCTGTTTTTT
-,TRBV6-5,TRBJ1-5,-,CASTPRQANQPQHF,TGTGCCAGCACCCCCCGGCAGGCCAATCAGCCCCAGCATTTT
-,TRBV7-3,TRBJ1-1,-,CASSPSKDRVAFF,TGTGCCAGCAGCCCTTCTAAAGACCGGGTAGCTTTCTTT
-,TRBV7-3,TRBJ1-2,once,CASSFSAGYGYTF,TGTGCCAGCAGCTTCTCGGCGGGGTATGGCTACACCTTC
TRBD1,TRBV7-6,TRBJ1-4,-,CASSPEGRGGDEKLFF,TGTGCCAGCAGCCCCGAGGGTAGAGGGGGCGATGAAAAACTGTTTTTT
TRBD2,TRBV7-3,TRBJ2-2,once,CASSLRASGGGTGELFF,TGTGCCAGCAGCTTGAGGGCTAGCGGGGGAGGAACCGGGGAGCTGTTTTTT
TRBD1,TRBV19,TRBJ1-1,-,CATSEQGVGSTEAFF,TGTGCCACATCGGAGCAGGGGGTAGGATCGACTGAAGCTTTCTTT
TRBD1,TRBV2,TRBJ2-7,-,CASRPGGRLFNEQYF,TGTGCCAGCAGACCAGGGGGCCGATTATTCAACGAGCAGTACTTC
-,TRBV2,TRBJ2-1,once,CASSEALTGFNEQFF,TGTGCCAGCAGTGAAGCCCTGACAGGCTTCAATGAGCAGTTCTTC
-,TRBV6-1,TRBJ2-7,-,CASSEALRTPNEQYF,TGTGCCAGCAGTGAAGCGCTTCGAACACCCAACGAGCAGTACTTC
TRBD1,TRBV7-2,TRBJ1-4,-,CASRTGTGAEKLFF,TGTGCCAGCAGAACCGGGACAGGGGCCGAAAAACTGTTTTTT
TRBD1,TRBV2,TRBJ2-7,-,CASRAGTGRGEQYF,TGTGCCAGCAGGGCCGGGACAGGGAGGGGGGAGCAGTACTTC
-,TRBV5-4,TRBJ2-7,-,CASSVPGDYEQYF,TGTGCCAGCAGCGTTCCGGGGGACTACGAGCAGTACTTC
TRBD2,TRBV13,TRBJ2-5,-,CASSFAEAGSQETQYF,TGTGCCAGCAGCTTCGCGGAAGCGGGGTCGCAAGAGACCCAGTACTTC